This TCR beta chain stems from a study of immune reconstitution after stem cell transplant in scleroderma (dated by TCRdb to 2016 to 2017). Library preparation was by RT-PCR. Sequencing was carried out with an Illumina MiSeq. The public reads were reprocessed in TCRdb via fastp at Q25 and MiXCR, keeping in-frame beta chains. Every distinct CDR3 protein forms one entry, paired with its most common genes and DNA. The sample profile shows about 3,200 distinct CDR3 sequences; more than 7.5% of them were found once. The ten largest clonotypes hold roughly 9.2% of the sample. By its share of the sample, this clonotype is medium-sized (0.01 to 0.1%). What this receptor recognizes is not known. Base qualities are not at hand, and no much larger clone is one base apart. Per the germline V gene, MNHEY is the CDR1 and SVGEGT is the CDR2. From the cysteine up to the phenylalanine, the CDR3 has a length of 15 residues. The retained sequence is limited to the CDR3, 45 bases, with the frame set at the first base. V loses 6 bases, J loses 2 bases, and the germline ends lie 16 bases apart.

Sample collection was performed before or after autologous hematopoietic stem cell transplantation (not recorded which). This clonotype was obtained from a female donor with systemic sclerosis. The sequence is built from TRBV6-2 or TRBV6-3 and TRBJ2-5, and the D gene may be TRBD2, 6 bases matching. CDR3 protein: CASSQWSTSQETQYF. The bases are TGTGCCAGCAGCCAGTGGTCGACTAGTCAAGAGACCCAGTACTTC.